This T cell receptor (beta chain) was recovered during a study of cytomegalovirus exposure and HLA in healthy donors. Findings and limits, study-wide: Roughly even sequencing depth across donors was the assumption behind the presence/absence analyses.

Each donor was nominally healthy when sampled (though unrecorded immune exposures were likely). V was shortened by 10 bases and J by 0 bases, with 19 bases between the two germline ends. There are 15 residues in the CDR3. Looked up from germline, CDR1 is MNHNS and CDR2 is SASEGT. It was with 60 Vbeta and 13 Jbeta primers that the PCR ran. Sequencing used immunoSEQ multiplex PCR; TCRdb keeps in-frame clones, though not all of them. This sample has under 200,000 clones; 60% to 80% occur once, and the top ten carry roughly 10%. Concerning this clone: Its target is not known.

The TCR comes from a young man in good health and CMV-seropositive. This chain links TRBV6-1 with TRBJ2-7; D possibly corresponds to TRBD1 (5 bases). Sequenced material: PBMCs. CDR3 in amino acids: CATFQGFRSSYEQYF. CDR3 nucleotide sequence: TGTGCCACCTTTCAGGGTTTTAGGAGCTCCTACGAGCAGTACTTC.